This T cell receptor (beta chain) was captured in a study of CD8 T cells in ankylosing spondylitis. General study results and limits: Under 10 highly homologous variants formed a TCR beta motif that appeared characteristic of ankylosing spondylitis blood.

TCRdb re-derived calls from the 5' RACE reads in MiXCR, one entry per CDR3 protein. The data show about 180,000 distinct CDR3 sequences, just over 9.5% seen once. This clonotype was recorded a few times. Its antigen is not identified. Germline loops: CDR1 LGHNA, CDR2 YSLEER. V shed 0 bases, J shed 10 bases, and the junction held 4 bases outside the gene matches. This CDR3 comprises 16 residues. V gene TRBV4-3 combines with J gene TRBJ2-1; 15 bases fit TRBD2. The source of this sequence is a female donor with ankylosing spondylitis or in good health (not recorded which). Sequenced input: blood, either unsorted or a sorted T cell fraction (not recorded which). Here the CDR3 DNA reads TGCGCCAGCAGCCAAGATCGGACTAGCGGGAGGGGGGAGCAGTTCTTC. This sequence encodes CASSQDRTSGRGEQFF.